The 15 T cell receptor beta chains below all came from one sample that was sequenced in a study of T cells in Graves' hyperthyroidism and ophthalmopathy. Amplified TCR beta CDR3 regions came from RNA transcripts. During a first-round RT-PCR of the TCR CDR3, the HTBI primer set was used. Each CDR3 protein gets one entry after TCRdb re-called the multiplex PCR reads with MiXCR. The table shows approximately 430,000 distinct CDR3 sequences, with more than 15% occurring only once. The sample comprised blood. The receptors were gathered from a woman aged 18-35 years with Graves' hyperthyroidism.

Only a few counts were recorded for this clonotype. The rearrangement uses TRBV6-1 and TRBJ2-1, with 11 bases aligning to TRBD2. This CDR3 has 16 residues. Germline loops: CDR1 MNHNS, CDR2 SASEGT. Losses at the gene ends were 6 bases for V and 8 bases for J; bases not matched to a gene: 12. CDR3 sequence reads: CASRKLSGGAGDEQFF. The CDR3, as DNA: TGTGCCAGCAGGAAACTTAGCGGGGGGGCTGGAGATGAGCAGTTCTTC.

The chain carries TRBV5-1 and TRBJ2-7, with D perhaps matching TRBD1 (5 bases). The CDR3 sequence is 14 residues long. The V end lost 3 bases, the J end lost 5 bases, and 15 bases lay between the germline ends. The germline gives CDR1 SGHRS, CDR2 YFSETQ. The CDR3 DNA is TGCGCCAGCAGCTGGGGCGGATCTTCCCACGAGCAGTACTTC. Translated, it gives CASSWGGSSHEQYF.

This clonotype turned up a few times. The chain is built from TRBV10-3 and TRBJ2-2, with TRBD1 matching 7 bases. Germline V gene sequence: CDR1 ENHRY, CDR2 SYGVKD. The CDR3 runs to 14 residues. Trimming cost V 10 bases and J 4 bases; bases outside gene matches: 9. CDR3 amino acids: CATIRAGGTGELFF. CDR3 sequence (DNA): TGTGCCACTATACGCGCAGGGGGCACCGGGGAGCTGTTTTTT.

The V call is TRBV5-6, the J call TRBJ1-6; tentatively, D is TRBD1 (6 bases). The germline CDR1 and CDR2 sequences are SGHDT and YYEEEE. The V end was cut by 4 bases, the J end by 0 bases, with 14 bases between. The CDR3 is 17 amino acids. CDR3 bases: TGTGCCAGCAGCCAACAGGGCCTGAGCTCCTATAATTCACCCCTCCACTTT. Residues: CASSQQGLSSYNSPLHF.

This clonotype was seen ten or more times. The chain links TRBV5-1 to TRBJ2-1; either TRBD1 or TRBD2 may fit D (7 bases each). The CDR3 totals 14 residues. In germline, CDR1 is SGHRS, CDR2 YFSETQ. V lost 2 bases, J lost 11 bases, and 17 bases lay in between. The CDR3 nucleotides read TGCGCCAGCAGCTTATGGGAGGGGGCGAGGAAGCAGTTCTTC. Translated: CASSLWEGARKQFF.

There are many counts of this clonotype. The chain joins TRBV20-1 to TRBJ1-5; no clear D. V dropped 5 bases and J dropped 3 bases, with 11 bases sitting between them. The germline V gene encodes CDR1 DFQATT and CDR2 SNEGSKA (reference sequence). The CDR3 covers 13 residues. CDR3 nucleotide sequence: TGCAGTGCTCACAAGGGAGTCAATCAGCCCCAGCATTTT. Amino acids: CSAHKGVNQPQHF.

This clonotype was picked up many times. V is TRBV19 and J is TRBJ1-1; D call uncertain. The germline V gene has CDR1 LNHDA and CDR2 SQIVND (reference sequence). The CDR3 consists of 13 residues. Trimming shortened V by 2 bases and J by 0 bases, and 4 bases separated the two germline ends. CDR3 region: CASSINLNTEAFF. The DNA of the CDR3 is TGTGCCAGTAGTATAAACCTGAACACTGAAGCTTTCTTT. Full variable domain (rest looked up from reference TRBV19 and TRBJ1-1): DGGITQSPKYLFRKEGQNVTLSCEQNLNHDAMYWYRQDPGQGLRLIYYSQIVNDFQKGDIAEGYSVSREKKESFPLTVTSAQKNPTAFYLCASSINLNTEAFFGQGTRLTVV.

This clonotype has at least ten counts. This chain uses TRBV5-5 with TRBJ2-1; D is undetermined. The V end lost 2 bases, the J end lost 0 bases, and 12 bases lay between the germline ends. Germline V gene lookup returns CDR1 SGHKS and CDR2 YYEKEE (reference sequence). This CDR3 spans 16 amino acids. The CDR3 coding sequence is TGTGCCAGCAGCTTAGGGCGGATAAGCTCCTACAATGAGCAGTTCTTC. Protein: CASSLGRISSYNEQFF.

The CDR3 region is CASSLLGTDGYTF. CDR3 sequence (DNA): TGTGCCAGCAGCTTGTTGGGGACAGATGGCTACACCTTC. The rearrangement links TRBV5-5 to TRBJ1-2, with 7 bases matching TRBD1. Losses at the gene ends were 1 base for V and 6 bases for J; bases not matched to a gene: 3. Germline V lookup: CDR1 SGHKS, CDR2 YYEKEE (reference sequence). CDR3 length: 13 residues.

The chain carries TRBV28 and TRBJ2-1, with TRBD2 identical over 8 bases. Germline loops: CDR1 MDHEN, CDR2 SYDVKM. The CDR3 contains 17 residues. Losses at the gene ends were 5 bases for V and 10 bases for J; bases not matched to a gene: 19. The CDR3 region has the DNA TGTGCCAGCAGTCCAGATTCGTTCAGGGGACGCGGGAGGGAGCAGTTCTTC. This sequence encodes CASSPDSFRGRGREQFF.

This clonotype was counted many times. This rearrangement joins TRBV12-3 or TRBV12-4 to TRBJ2-2; 13 nucleotides agree with TRBD2. J lost 2 bases, V lost 6 bases, and 12 bases had no gene match. CDR3 length: 19 amino acids. The CDR3 nucleotides are TGTGCCAGCAGCCAAACTAGCGGGAGGGCCGGGGTTAACACCGGGGAGCTGTTTTTT. Amino acid sequence: CASSQTSGRAGVNTGELFF.

In this sample, this clonotype turned up many times. The chain has TRBV12-3 or TRBV12-4 and TRBJ2-2; 7 bases match TRBD2. This CDR3 comprises 16 residues. After removal of 5 bases from V and 0 bases from J, the junction contained 6 bases not matched to a gene. The CDR3 protein is CASSLSSGSNTGELFF. DNA for the CDR3: TGTGCCAGCAGTCTGTCTAGCGGTTCGAACACCGGGGAGCTGTTTTTT.

The chain joins TRBV7-9 to TRBJ2-7; 9 bases are shared with TRBD1. In germline, CDR1 is SEHNR, CDR2 FQNEAQ (reference sequence). With V trimmed by 1 base and J by 5 bases, 9 bases remained unmatched. The CDR3 sequence is 16 residues long. The CDR3 DNA reads as TGTGCCAGCAGCTTAGTAGGGACAGGGATAGGCGACGAGCAGTACTTC. Translation: CASSLVGTGIGDEQYF.

This clonotype came up many times. This chain links TRBV13 with TRBJ1-2; D is uncertain. The V end lost 5 bases, the J end lost 8 bases, and 12 bases lay between the germline ends. This CDR3 comprises 12 residues. Germline CDR1 reads PRHDT; CDR2 reads FYEKMQ (reference sequence). CDR3 amino acids: CASSGPLGGYTF. DNA for the CDR3: TGTGCCAGCAGCGGACCCTTAGGCGGCTACACCTTC.

Details on this clonotype: A much bigger clone sits one base away, suggesting this may be a read error. The chain has TRBV5-1 and TRBJ1-5; TRBD1 aligns across 11 bases. The CDR3 extends over 14 amino acids. Germline CDR1 SGHRS, CDR2 YFSETQ. The DNA of the CDR3 is TGCGCTAGGGACAGGGGGGGGGGCAATCAGCCCCAGCATTTT. Residues: CARDRGGGNQPQHF.